This entry describes one T cell receptor (beta chain). Its antigen is as yet unknown. The PCR employed 60 Vbeta primers together with 13 Jbeta primers. TCRdb's table, derived via immunoSEQ multiplex PCR, lists solely in-frame clones and lacks some. Of some 180,000 clones listed, around 80% are singletons. This CDR3 has 13 amino acids. CDR1 and CDR2 (germline): SGHAT, FQNNGV. V gave up 7 bases and J gave up 8 bases, with 12 bases separating them. The data were taken from a study of cytomegalovirus exposure and HLA in healthy donors. For the study at large: In an earlier analysis, around 100 million unique TCR beta sequences were found from some 200 million T cells. The study, taken as a whole, reports: In an earlier analysis, in about 530 donors, most V segments appeared productive either ~87% or ~30% of the time.

This rearrangement joins TRBV11-2 to TRBJ1-6; D not certain. The TCR originated in a male donor in good health and CMV-seronegative. Source material: PBMCs. Here the CDR3 DNA reads TGTGCCAGCAACCCAAACAGTTATTCACCCCTCCACTTT. This sequence encodes CASNPNSYSPLHF.